A selection of T cell receptor beta chains follows, all from one sample in a study of blood T cell repertoires in COVID-19. Data came from immunoSEQ multiplex PCR; TCRdb stores just in-frame clones and leaves some out. The data hold some 300,000 clones, with around 88% observed a single time. The sample consisted of peripheral blood. The receptors originated from a woman in her thirties who had recovered from COVID-19. Each CDR3 is given with its conserved first and last residue. D genes are given only for firm matches. The size of a clone is reported for some rows only, either as once, few or many, or as a class for expanded clones.

D,size,V,J,DNA,CDR3
TRBD2,-,TRBV7-3,TRBJ2-5,TGTGCCAGCAGCTTAAACCCGGGGGGCCAAGAGACCCAGTACTTC,CASSLNPGGQETQYF
-,-,TRBV19,TRBJ1-4,TGTGCCAGTAGTATAGGGTCAGGGGCCGCAAATGAAAAACTGTTTTTT,CASSIGSGAANEKLFF
-,-,TRBV5-6,TRBJ2-7,TGTGCCAGCAGCTTCCGACAGCCCTACGAGCAGTACTTC,CASSFRQPYEQYF
-,few,TRBV30,TRBJ2-3,TGTGCCTGGAGTGTTCAGGGGTACGATACGCAGTATTTT,CAWSVQGYDTQYF
-,once,TRBV11-1,TRBJ2-2,TGTGCCAGCAGTTTAACACAGGGAAGCGGGGAGCTGTTTTTT,CASSLTQGSGELFF
TRBD1,once,TRBV10-1,TRBJ1-5,TGCGCCAGCAGCCGGGACAGGAGTACCTATAGCAATCAGCCCCAGCATTTT,CASSRDRSTYSNQPQHF
-,few,TRBV29-1,TRBJ2-3,TGCAGCGTTTTGTCAGGCACAGATACGCAGTATTTT,CSVLSGTDTQYF
TRBD1,-,TRBV7-2,TRBJ1-5,TGTGCCAGCAGCCCTACGGGACAGATAAGCAATCAGCCCCAGCATTTT,CASSPTGQISNQPQHF
-,-,TRBV11-2,TRBJ1-4,TGTGCCAGCAGTTCCCTTGAAAAACTGTTTTTT,CASSSLEKLFF
TRBD1,-,TRBV7-9,TRBJ2-6,TGTGCCAGCAGCTTAGGACAGGGCTCCGCTGGGGCCAACGTCCTGACTTTC,CASSLGQGSAGANVLTF
-,-,TRBV5-1,TRBJ2-3,TGCGCCAGCAGCCCAAACGGGGACTTAAGCACAGATACGCAGTATTTT,CASSPNGDLSTDTQYF
-,-,TRBV4-2,TRBJ1-5,TGTGCCAGCAGCCAAGACCGGCGGGATTTTTTT,CASSQDRRDFF
TRBD1,-,TRBV10-3,TRBJ2-5,TGTGCCATCAGGGCCGGGACAGGGAAAGGCGCCCAGTACTTC,CAIRAGTGKGAQYF
-,-,TRBV3-1/TRBV3-2,TRBJ2-5,TGTGCCAGCAGCGAAAGAGGTATCCAAGAGACCCAGTACTTC,CASSERGIQETQYF
TRBD1,-,TRBV15,TRBJ1-5,TGTGCCACCAGCGAACAGGGGTATCAGCCCCAGCATTTT,CATSEQGYQPQHF
TRBD1,-,TRBV6-2/TRBV6-3,TRBJ1-5,TGTGCCAGCAGTGGGACAGGGAGCAATCAGCCCCAGCATTTT,CASSGTGSNQPQHF
TRBD1,-,TRBV28,TRBJ2-2,TGTGCCAGCAGTTTAGGGACAGGGGGGAACACCGGGGAGCTGTTTTTT,CASSLGTGGNTGELFF
-,-,TRBV4-2,TRBJ2-1,TGTGCCAGCAGCCAAGTGGGCCCAGGGCTGTTCTTC,CASSQVGPGLFF
TRBD2,-,TRBV2,TRBJ2-1,TGTGCCAGCAGTGAAATACGGGGGGGCCAAAATGAGCAGTTCTTC,CASSEIRGGQNEQFF
-,-,TRBV28,TRBJ1-5,TGTGCCAGCAGTCCTCCCACAGGGTATGGTGATCAGCCCCAGCATTTT,CASSPPTGYGDQPQHF
TRBD1,-,TRBV2,TRBJ1-5,TGTGCCAGCAGTGAAAGGGACAGGGTCGTGGGTGGTCAGCCCCAGCATTTT,CASSERDRVVGGQPQHF
-,-,TRBV21-1,TRBJ2-2,TGTGCCAGCAGCAAAGTTTACCGCGGAACTGCCGGGGAGCTGTTTTTT,CASSKVYRGTAGELFF
-,-,TRBV9,TRBJ2-7,TGTGCCAGCAGCGTAGCGGACAGTTCTTTCTACGAGCAGTACTTC,CASSVADSSFYEQYF
-,-,TRBV4-2,TRBJ2-5,TGTGCCAGCAGCCAAGATCTACAGGCCCCGGGGACCCAGTACTTC,CASSQDLQAPGTQYF
-,-,TRBV4-1,TRBJ1-2,TGCGCCAGCAGCCACCCAGGGCCGTTCTATGGCTACACCTTC,CASSHPGPFYGYTF
TRBD1,-,TRBV19,TRBJ1-2,TGTGCCAGTAGTATCGCCGGGACAGGGGGCGAAAGCGGCTACACCTTC,CASSIAGTGGESGYTF
-,-,TRBV5-4,TRBJ2-1,TGTGCCAGCACATCGGGGGGCCGAGACAATGAGCAGTTCTTC,CASTSGGRDNEQFF
-,-,TRBV30,TRBJ1-1,TGTGCCTGGATCCCAGTACGGGGGGCTGAAGCTTTCTTT,CAWIPVRGAEAFF
TRBD1,-,TRBV15,TRBJ1-4,TGTGCCACATCGGGACAGGGGATGGCAACTAATGAAAAACTGTTTTTT,CATSGQGMATNEKLFF
-,-,TRBV15,TRBJ1-1,TGTGCCACCAGCAGACAGGGATCGGTGACTGAAGCTTTCTTT,CATSRQGSVTEAFF
TRBD1,-,TRBV11-1,TRBJ2-7,TGTGCCAGCAGCTACGGACAGGACCTCTCCTACGAGCAGTACTTC,CASSYGQDLSYEQYF
TRBD1,-,TRBV28,TRBJ1-4,TGTGCCAGCAGCCCTACCCCGGGACAGGGAAATGAAAAACTGTTTTTT,CASSPTPGQGNEKLFF
TRBD1,-,TRBV19,TRBJ2-7,TGTGCCAGTAGGCAGGGGGCGAGTTTCTACGAGCAGTACTTC,CASRQGASFYEQYF
TRBD1,-,TRBV5-6,TRBJ2-1,TGTGCCAGCAGCTTACAGGGGTCCTACAATGAGCAGTTCTTC,CASSLQGSYNEQFF
TRBD1,-,TRBV5-1,TRBJ1-2,TGCGCCAGCAGCTTGGAACCGGGACAGGGAGCCGGAGAGACCTATGGCTACACCTTC,CASSLEPGQGAGETYGYTF
TRBD1,-,TRBV11-3,TRBJ2-3,TGTGCCAGCAGCGAAGGGACAGGAACAGATACGCAGTATTTT,CASSEGTGTDTQYF
-,-,TRBV6-5,TRBJ1-2,TGTGCCAGCACCGGGATAGGGAATGGCTACACCTTC,CASTGIGNGYTF
TRBD2,-,TRBV5-1,TRBJ2-1,TGCGCCAGCAGCTCGAGCGGGGGGGCTTTCTTC,CASSSSGGAFF
TRBD2,-,TRBV6-1,TRBJ2-3,TGTGCCAGCAGTGAGATAGCGGGGGGCTTAAACACAGATACGCAGTATTTT,CASSEIAGGLNTDTQYF
TRBD2,-,TRBV7-9,TRBJ2-3,TGTGCCAGCAGCTTGGCTAGCGGGGAACGCACAGATACGCAGTATTTT,CASSLASGERTDTQYF
-,once,TRBV19,TRBJ1-1,TGTGCCAGTAGTTTCTCCTCAGGGTACACTGAAGCTTTCTTT,CASSFSSGYTEAFF
TRBD2,-,TRBV5-1,TRBJ2-7,TGCGCCAGCAGCTTTCTAGCGGGCTGGGAATACGAGCAGTACTTC,CASSFLAGWEYEQYF
TRBD1,-,TRBV5-6,TRBJ1-4,TGTGCCAGCAGGGACAGGGGAGGTGAAAAACTGTTTTTT,CASRDRGGEKLFF
TRBD2,once,TRBV10-3,TRBJ2-1,TGTGCCATCAGTCCGGGACTAGCGGGCAATGAGCAGTTCTTC,CAISPGLAGNEQFF
TRBD2,-,TRBV27,TRBJ2-7,TGTGCCAGCAGTTTAGAAGCCGGGAGGGGTTCAATCTACGAGCAGTACTTC,CASSLEAGRGSIYEQYF
TRBD1,once,TRBV2,TRBJ2-2,TGTGCCAGCAGCCTGGACAGGGCCTTAGGGACCGGGGAGCTGTTTTTT,CASSLDRALGTGELFF
-,-,TRBV19,TRBJ1-2,TGTGCCAGTAGTACTCGGACAGCTAACTATGGCTACACCTTC,CASSTRTANYGYTF
TRBD1,-,TRBV6-5,TRBJ1-2,TGTGCCAGCAGGGGACAGATGACATCTTTCGATGGCTACACCTTC,CASRGQMTSFDGYTF
-,once,TRBV6-6,TRBJ2-5,TGTGCCAGCAGTTACGGCGCGGAAGAGACCCAGTACTTC,CASSYGAEETQYF
-,-,TRBV29-1,TRBJ1-1,TGCAGCGCCCTTTCGAACACTGAAGCTTTCTTT,CSALSNTEAFF
-,-,TRBV5-1,TRBJ1-5,TGCGCCAGCAGCCCCACAGGGAATCAGCCCCAGCATTTT,CASSPTGNQPQHF
-,-,TRBV2,TRBJ2-6,TGTGCCAGCAGTTCGGCAGCGTCGGGGGCCAACGTCCTGACTTTC,CASSSAASGANVLTF